The present T cell receptor beta chain was sequenced within a study of shared clonotypes between healthy human individuals. Overall study context: A couple of female and a few male donors aged 18 to 49 were enrolled.

The CDR3 contains 12 residues. Between the trimmed V and J ends, which lost 3 bases and 9 bases, there was a span of 9 bases. Germline CDR1 MGHRA, CDR2 YSYEKL. Sequencing was at deep level. Here immunoSEQ multiplex PCR was the method, and the copy in TCRdb shows in-frame clones only, minus some. The sample has more than 400,000 clones; about 84% are singletons. Caucasian adults living in Nashville, Tennessee, provided all samples. Unsorted samples, those not sorted, used about 90 million PBMCs for genomic DNA. The TCR sequence derives from a middle-aged woman in good health. Some clones in this sample may be carry-over from other donors' samples. Sequencing used PBMCs. The chain employs TRBV4-1 and TRBJ2-1; D uncertain. CDR3 sequence: CASSHSFGEQFF. In nucleotides, the CDR3 is TGCGCCAGCAGCCACTCCTTCGGTGAGCAGTTCTTC.